This T cell receptor (beta chain) stems from a study of T cells in Graves' hyperthyroidism and ophthalmopathy. This clonotype was counted at least ten times. The investigators amplified TCR beta CDR3 regions from RNA transcripts. First-round RT-PCR with HTBI primers amplified the TCR CDR3 region. One entry per CDR3 protein results from TCRdb running MiXCR on the multiplex PCR reads. The profile shows about 280,000 distinct CDR3 sequences, around 25% of them singletons. CDR3 length equals 16 residues. CDR1 is LNHDA, CDR2 SQIVND, per germline (reference sequence). V gave up 5 bases and J gave up 5 bases; unmatched junction bases: 14.

The sequenced material came from blood. The sequence was obtained from a man between 35 and 55 years old with Graves' hyperthyroidism that later progressed to Graves' ophthalmopathy. V is TRBV19 and J is TRBJ2-7, with 8 bases that match TRBD1. The CDR3 protein is CASSQDQGAIMNEQYF. The CDR3, as DNA: TGTGCCAGTAGTCAAGACCAGGGGGCGATCATGAACGAGCAGTACTTC.